The 24 T cell receptor beta chains given below trace back to one sample, sequenced in a study of spatial heterogeneity in lung cancer. Specified time point: sample taken at primary tumor resection. From tumor, nontumor lung or frozen PBMC, whole RNA was taken unsorted for sequencing. Via MiXCR, TCRdb re-called the 5' RACE reads, giving one row per CDR3 protein. The sample lists around 24,000 distinct CDR3 sequences; around 13% were seen once. The specimen comprised PBMCs, sampled at surgery. The source of these receptors is a female donor with early-stage non-small cell lung cancer.

This clonotype has only a few counts. This rearrangement joins TRBV3-1 to TRBJ1-4; D unclear. CDR1 and CDR2 (germline): LGHDT, YNNKEL (reference sequence). This CDR3 contains 16 residues. V was clipped by 4 bases and J by 0 bases, with 12 bases between them. In nucleotides, the CDR3 is TGTGCCAGCAGCCTTTACAGCGGGGCAACTAATGAAAAACTGTTTTTT. Its protein product is CASSLYSGATNEKLFF.

This clonotype was recorded at least ten times. This chain uses TRBV28 with TRBJ2-7; 8 positions match TRBD1. Germline V gene sequence: CDR1 MDHEN, CDR2 SYDVKM. Trimming at V came to 3 bases and at J to 6 bases, leaving 13 bases not matched to a gene. This CDR3 is built from 16 residues. This CDR3 is CASSFQTGANHREQYF. CDR3 nucleotides: TGTGCCAGCAGTTTTCAGACAGGGGCCAACCACCGCGAGCAGTACTTC.

There are many counts of this clonotype. This chain uses TRBV4-3 with TRBJ2-3; 8 bases are a match to TRBD2. V was pared by 0 bases and J by 2 bases, with 7 bases of the junction left unmatched. CDR3 length equals 17 residues. Germline CDR1 LGHNA, CDR2 YSLEER. The CDR3 here is CASSQEIRGGPTDTQYF. CDR3 DNA sequence: TGCGCCAGCAGCCAAGAAATTCGCGGGGGGCCCACAGATACGCAGTATTTT.

This clonotype was seen many times. The chain has TRBV4-1 and TRBJ1-4; D is uncertain. Germline assignment: CDR1 MGHRA and CDR2 YSYEKL. Deletions cut 0 bases from V and 8 bases from J, with 13 bases between. The CDR3 loop spans 15 amino acids. The CDR3 nucleotides read TGCGCCAGCAGCCAAGATGGCTCAATATGGGAAAAACTGTTTTTT. Its translation: CASSQDGSIWEKLFF.

This clonotype has at least ten counts. The chain employs TRBV7-8 and TRBJ1-1, with 7 bases fitting TRBD1. This CDR3 region has 17 residues. Germline V gene data show CDR1 as SGHVS and CDR2 as FQNEAQ. With 0 bases clipped from V and 0 bases from J, the junction kept 7 bases outside the gene matches. CDR3 DNA: TGTGCCAGCAGCTTAGCTGTAGCAGGGGGATTGAACACTGAAGCTTTCTTT. This gives the protein CASSLAVAGGLNTEAFF.

The table lists this clonotype with many counts. This rearrangement joins TRBV7-9 to TRBJ2-1; D is possibly TRBD1 (5 bases). Germline loops: CDR1 SEHNR, CDR2 FQNEAQ (reference sequence). The V end was cut by 4 bases, the J end by 3 bases, with 13 bases between. CDR3 length equals 15 residues. The CDR3 loop reads CASSSMQGDYNEQFF. DNA for the CDR3: TGTGCCAGCAGCTCAATGCAGGGCGACTACAATGAGCAGTTCTTC.

This clonotype was observed many times. The rearrangement joins TRBV5-1 to TRBJ2-3, with D possibly TRBD1 on 5 matching bases. The CDR3 totals 15 residues. The ends were cut back, 0 bases at V and 2 bases at J, with 10 bases in the middle. Per the germline V gene, CDR1 is SGHRS and CDR2 is YFSETQ. The CDR3 DNA sequence: TGCGCCAGCAGCTTGGTCCAGGGCCCCACAGATACGCAGTATTTT. It yields the protein CASSLVQGPTDTQYF. The full variable domain, its missing parts supplied by reference TRBV5-1 and TRBJ2-3, is KAGVTQTPRYLIKTRGQQVTLSCSPISGHRSVSWYQQTPGQGLQFLFEYFSETQRNKGNFPGRFSGRQFSNSRSEMNVSTLELGDSALYLCASSLVQGPTDTQYFGPGTRLTVL.

This clonotype has a handful of counts. This sequence joins TRBV7-6 and TRBJ2-3; D not resolved. Germline loops: CDR1 SGHVS, CDR2 FNYEAQ. The CDR3 sequence is 15 residues long. V lost 0 bases and J 0 bases, leaving 7 bases between the germline ends. Written as DNA, the CDR3 is TGTGCCAGCAGCTTAGCCGATACTAGCACAGATACGCAGTATTTT. Protein sequence: CASSLADTSTDTQYF.

This clonotype was recorded many times. J is TRBJ2-1 and V is TRBV7-2, with unresolved D. V lost 3 bases and J 8 bases, leaving 5 bases between the germline ends. The CDR3 spans 11 residues. Germline V CDR1 and CDR2: SGHTA, FQGNSA. CDR3 in DNA: TGTGCCAGCAGCTTTTTGGATGAGCAGTTCTTC. This sequence encodes CASSFLDEQFF.

This clonotype showed up many times. This chain connects TRBV6-6 to TRBJ2-5, with 7 positions matching TRBD1. After removal of 7 bases from V and 3 bases from J, the junction contained 8 bases not matched to a gene. The CDR3 runs to 14 residues. Germline CDR1 is MNHNY and CDR2 is SVGAGI (reference sequence). The CDR3 nucleotides read TGTGCCAGCACCAGACAGGGCTTGAAAGAGACCCAGTACTTC. It specifies CASTRQGLKETQYF.

In this sample, this clonotype turned up many times. This chain uses TRBV7-8 with TRBJ1-4; D is ambiguous. Trimming cost V 3 bases and J 3 bases, with 11 bases left between them. The CDR3 totals 15 residues. Germline V gene sequence: CDR1 SGHVS, CDR2 FQNEAQ. The CDR3 DNA reads as TGTGCCAGCAGCTTCAATGAAATTGCTAATGAAAAACTGTTTTTT. This translates into CASSFNEIANEKLFF.

The chain uses TRBV10-3 and TRBJ2-2, with 13 bases lining up with TRBD2. V was pared by 0 bases and J by 1 base, with 5 bases of the junction left unmatched. The CDR3 is made up of 19 amino acids. Germline assignment: CDR1 ENHRY and CDR2 SYGVKD. Here the CDR3 DNA reads TGTGCCATCAGTGAGTCCTTGGGACTAGCGGGGAGGAACACCGGGGAGCTGTTTTTT. Its protein is CAISESLGLAGRNTGELFF.

Many counts were recorded for this clonotype. The genes are TRBV5-1 and TRBJ2-3; a weak D match, TRBD1 (6 bases). In germline, CDR1 is SGHRS, CDR2 YFSETQ. Trimming shortened V by 4 bases and J by 5 bases, and 8 bases separated the two germline ends. The CDR3 totals 12 residues. CDR3 sequence reads: CASSADRDTQYF. CDR3 DNA sequence: TGCGCCAGCAGCGCGGACAGAGATACGCAGTATTTT.

This clonotype was observed at least ten times. The V gene is TRBV27, the J gene TRBJ2-7, with D possibly matching TRBD1 (5 bases). Trimming stripped 4 bases from V and 4 bases from J, with 11 bases between. CDR3 length equals 13 residues. Germline loops: CDR1 MNHEY, CDR2 SMNVEV (reference sequence). Here the CDR3 reads CASSYAQGYEQYF. The CDR3 DNA follows: TGTGCCAGCAGTTACGCCCAGGGTTACGAGCAGTACTTC.

This clonotype was seen at least ten times. The V and J genes are TRBV3-1 and TRBJ1-2; D remains ambiguous. The CDR3 has 12 residues. The V end lost 2 bases, the J end lost 8 bases, and 9 bases lay between the germline ends. Germline CDR1 LGHDT, CDR2 YNNKEL (reference sequence). The CDR3 DNA sequence: TGTGCCAGCAGCCAATCTAGGAGAGGCTACACCTTC. Its translation: CASSQSRRGYTF.

Turning to this clonotype: A much more abundant neighbour one base away suggests this may be a read error. The chain is built from TRBV4-2 and TRBJ1-5, with a weak D call TRBD1 (6 bases). The germline V gene has CDR1 LGHNA and CDR2 YNFKEQ. The CDR3 runs to 13 residues. The CDR3 nucleotides read TGTGCCAGCAGCCAGGGGACAAATCAGCCCCGGCATTTT. Encoded protein: CASSQGTNQPRHF.

The chain employs TRBV18 and TRBJ2-2; possibly TRBD2 for D (6 bases). Deletions cut 6 bases from V and 1 base from J, with 9 bases between. CDR1 and CDR2 from the germline V gene are KGHSH and LQKENI. CDR3 length equals 14 residues. The CDR3 nucleotides read TGTGCCAGCTCTAGCGGAGTGAACACCGGGGAGCTGTTTTTT. Translating gives CASSSGVNTGELFF.

The chain joins TRBV20-1 to TRBJ2-3; perhaps TRBD2 as D (5 bases). Germline V gives CDR1 DFQATT, CDR2 SNEGSKA (reference sequence). CDR3 size: 14 residues. Trimming removed 0 bases from V and 2 bases from J, with 9 bases in between. DNA for the CDR3: TGCAGTGCTAGAGATCTCCGGGACACAGATACGCAGTATTTT. Encoded protein: CSARDLRDTDTQYF.

In this sample, this clonotype turned up many times. The V and J genes are TRBV15 and TRBJ2-3, with D perhaps matching TRBD1 (6 bases). Trimming stripped 0 bases from V and 4 bases from J, with 8 bases between. Looked up from germline, CDR1 is LNHNV and CDR2 is YYDKDF (reference sequence). This CDR3 contains 14 residues. CDR3 DNA sequence: TGTGCCACCAGCAGAGATCCAGGGGCAGATACGCAGTATTTT. This encodes CATSRDPGADTQYF.

The V call is TRBV10-3, the J call TRBJ2-3; TRBD1 aligns across 11 bases. CDR3 length: 15 amino acids. Unmatched junction bases numbered 3, after V lost 6 bases and J lost 1 base. Per germline, CDR1 ENHRY and CDR2 SYGVKD. CDR3 coding DNA: TGTGCCATCAGGGGACAGGGGGAACGCACAGATACGCAGTATTTT. Translation gives CAIRGQGERTDTQYF.

This clonotype showed up many times. This rearrangement joins TRBV6-2 or TRBV6-3 to TRBJ2-3; D is unclear. This CDR3 comprises 14 residues. Looked up from germline, CDR1 is MNHEY and CDR2 is SVGEGT. Trimming removed 0 bases at V and 4 bases at J, with 8 bases between. CDR3 sequence reads: CASSYSLGSDTQYF. CDR3 nucleotides: TGTGCCAGCAGTTACTCCCTAGGATCAGATACGCAGTATTTT.

This clonotype was seen repeatedly, ten times or more. CDR3 in DNA: TGTGCCAGCAGTTCTACTGACAGGCCCGGGGAGCTGTTTTTT. Protein: CASSSTDRPGELFF. The rearrangement uses TRBV28 and TRBJ2-2; D may be TRBD1 (6 bases). Germline V CDR1 and CDR2: MDHEN, SYDVKM. V lost 4 bases, J lost 6 bases, and 12 bases lay in between. The CDR3 totals 14 residues.

This chain joins TRBV14 and TRBJ1-1; D is undetermined. In germline, CDR1 is SGHDN, CDR2 FVKESK. CDR3 length: 13 amino acids. V was clipped by 4 bases and J by 1 base, with 7 bases between them. The CDR3 region is CASSPRGNTEAFF. DNA for the CDR3: TGTGCCAGCAGCCCCAGAGGGAACACTGAAGCTTTCTTT.

The chain links TRBV7-3 to TRBJ2-3; TRBD1 is a possible D gene (6 bases). The CDR3 length is 16 residues. Trimming stripped 5 bases from V and 0 bases from J, with 15 bases between. Germline lookup yields CDR1 SGHTA and CDR2 FQGTGA. The CDR3 here is CASSGLSTGSTDTQYF. In nucleotides, the CDR3 is TGTGCCAGCAGCGGACTCTCGACAGGCAGCACAGATACGCAGTATTTT.